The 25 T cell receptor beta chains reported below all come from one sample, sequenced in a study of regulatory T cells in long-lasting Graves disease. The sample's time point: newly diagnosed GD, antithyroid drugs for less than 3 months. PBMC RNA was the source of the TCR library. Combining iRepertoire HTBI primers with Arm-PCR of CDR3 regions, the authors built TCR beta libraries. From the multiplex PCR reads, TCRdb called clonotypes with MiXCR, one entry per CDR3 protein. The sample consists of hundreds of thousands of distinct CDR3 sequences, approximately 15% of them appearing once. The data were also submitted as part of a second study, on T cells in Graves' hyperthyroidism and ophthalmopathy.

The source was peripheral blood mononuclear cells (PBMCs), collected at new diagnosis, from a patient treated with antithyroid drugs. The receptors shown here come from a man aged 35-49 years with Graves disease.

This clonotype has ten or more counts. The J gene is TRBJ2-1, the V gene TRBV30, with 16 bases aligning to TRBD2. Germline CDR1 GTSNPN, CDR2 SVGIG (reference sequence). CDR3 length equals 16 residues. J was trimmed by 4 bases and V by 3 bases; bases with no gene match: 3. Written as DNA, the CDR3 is TGTGCCTGGAGGGGACTAGCGGGGGGGAGGTACAATGAGCAGTTCTTC. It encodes CAWRGLAGGRYNEQFF.

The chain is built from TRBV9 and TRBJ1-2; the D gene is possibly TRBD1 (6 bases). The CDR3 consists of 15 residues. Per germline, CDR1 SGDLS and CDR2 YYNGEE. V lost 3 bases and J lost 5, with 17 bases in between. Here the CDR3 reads CASSATHRADYGYTF. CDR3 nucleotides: TGTGCCAGCAGCGCCACGCACAGGGCCGATTATGGCTACACCTTC.

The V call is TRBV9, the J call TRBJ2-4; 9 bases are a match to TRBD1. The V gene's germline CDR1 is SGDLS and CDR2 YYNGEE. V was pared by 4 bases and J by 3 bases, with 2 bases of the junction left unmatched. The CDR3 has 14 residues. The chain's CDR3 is CASSQTGGKNIQYF. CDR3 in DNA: TGTGCCAGCAGCCAGACAGGGGGCAAAAACATTCAGTACTTC. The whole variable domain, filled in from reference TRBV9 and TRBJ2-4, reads DSGVTQTPKHLITATGQRVTLRCSPRSGDLSVYWYQQSLDQGLQFLIQYYNGEERAKGNILERFSAQQFPDLHSELNLSSLELGDSALYFCASSQTGGKNIQYFGAGTRLSVL.

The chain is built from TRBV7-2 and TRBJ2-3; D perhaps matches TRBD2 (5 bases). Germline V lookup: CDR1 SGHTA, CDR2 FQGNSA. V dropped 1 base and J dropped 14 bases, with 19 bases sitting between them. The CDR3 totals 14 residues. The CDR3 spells CASSLDFSGREGYF. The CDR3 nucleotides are TGTGCCAGCAGCTTAGACTTCAGCGGTCGTGAAGGGTATTTT.

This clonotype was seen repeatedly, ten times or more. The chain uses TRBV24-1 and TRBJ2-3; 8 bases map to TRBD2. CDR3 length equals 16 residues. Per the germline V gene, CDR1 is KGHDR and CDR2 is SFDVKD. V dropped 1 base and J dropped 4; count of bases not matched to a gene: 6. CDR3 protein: CATSDFPSGGSDTQYF. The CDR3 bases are TGTGCCACCAGTGATTTTCCCAGCGGGGGATCAGATACGCAGTATTTT.

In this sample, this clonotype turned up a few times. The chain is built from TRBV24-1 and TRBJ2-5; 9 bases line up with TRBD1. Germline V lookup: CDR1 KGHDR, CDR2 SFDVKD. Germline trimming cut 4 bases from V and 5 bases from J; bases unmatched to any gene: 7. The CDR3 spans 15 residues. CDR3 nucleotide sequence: TGTGCCACCAGTGACCCCAGACAGGGGGGGGAGACCCAGTACTTC. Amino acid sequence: CATSDPRQGGETQYF.

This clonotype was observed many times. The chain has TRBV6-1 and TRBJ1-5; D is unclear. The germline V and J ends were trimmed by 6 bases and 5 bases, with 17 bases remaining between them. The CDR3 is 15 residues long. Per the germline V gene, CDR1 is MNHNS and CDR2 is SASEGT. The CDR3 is CASSPRSWGDQPQHF. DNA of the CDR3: TGTGCCAGCAGCCCGAGGAGTTGGGGAGATCAGCCCCAGCATTTT.

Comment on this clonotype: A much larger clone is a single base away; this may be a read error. In DNA, the CDR3 is TGTGCCAGCAGTCAGGGACACGGGGGCAATCAGCCCCAGCATTTT. Its translation is CASSQGHGGNQPQHF. The J gene is TRBJ1-5, the V gene TRBV12-3 or TRBV12-4, with TRBD1 as a possible D gene (6 bases). V was trimmed by 5 bases and J by 2 bases, leaving 13 bases between them. CDR3 length equals 15 residues.

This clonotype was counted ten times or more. The DNA of the CDR3 is TGTGCCAGCAGCCAAGGGCGCGGGGGTGCCTATGGCTACACCTTC. This sequence encodes CASSQGRGGAYGYTF. The chain links TRBV3-1 to TRBJ1-2, with a tentative D call TRBD1 (5 bases). The V gene lost 1 base and the J gene lost 4 bases, with 13 bases spanning the gap. The CDR3 contains 15 residues. The germline V gene has CDR1 LGHDT and CDR2 YNNKEL (reference sequence).

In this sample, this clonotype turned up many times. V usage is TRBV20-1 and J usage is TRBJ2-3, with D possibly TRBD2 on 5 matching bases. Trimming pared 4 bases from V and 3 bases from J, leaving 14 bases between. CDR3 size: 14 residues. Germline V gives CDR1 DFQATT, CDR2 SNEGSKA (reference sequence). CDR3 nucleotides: TGCAGTGCTACGGGGTTCCCCGGAACAGATACGCAGTATTTT. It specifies CSATGFPGTDTQYF.

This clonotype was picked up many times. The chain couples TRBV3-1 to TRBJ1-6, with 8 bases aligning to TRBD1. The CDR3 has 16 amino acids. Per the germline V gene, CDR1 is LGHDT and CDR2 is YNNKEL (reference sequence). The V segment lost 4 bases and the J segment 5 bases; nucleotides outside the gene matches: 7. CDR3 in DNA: TGTGCCAGCAGCCCCCCGCGACAGGGGAATAATTCACCCCTCCACTTT. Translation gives CASSPPRQGNNSPLHF.

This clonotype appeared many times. The CDR3, as DNA: TGTGCCAGCAGCGTAGATCCGGGACAAGACTCCTACGAGCAGTACTTC. Translating gives CASSVDPGQDSYEQYF. The V gene is TRBV9, the J gene TRBJ2-7, with a weak D call TRBD1 (6 bases). CDR1 and CDR2 from the germline V gene are SGDLS and YYNGEE. The CDR3 loop spans 16 amino acids. V gave up 0 bases and J gave up 0 bases, with 13 bases separating them.

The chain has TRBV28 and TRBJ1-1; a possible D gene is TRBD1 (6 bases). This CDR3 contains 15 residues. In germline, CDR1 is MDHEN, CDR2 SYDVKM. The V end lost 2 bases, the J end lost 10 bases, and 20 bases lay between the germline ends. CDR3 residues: CASSLPQRQAARAFF. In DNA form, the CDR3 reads TGTGCCAGCAGTTTACCCCAACGACAGGCGGCTCGAGCTTTCTTT.

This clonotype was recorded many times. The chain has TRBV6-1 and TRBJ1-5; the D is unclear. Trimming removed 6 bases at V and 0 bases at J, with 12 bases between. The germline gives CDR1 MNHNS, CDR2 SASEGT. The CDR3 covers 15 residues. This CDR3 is CASRSRVYSNQPQHF. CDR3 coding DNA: TGTGCCAGCAGAAGTAGGGTATATAGCAATCAGCCCCAGCATTTT.

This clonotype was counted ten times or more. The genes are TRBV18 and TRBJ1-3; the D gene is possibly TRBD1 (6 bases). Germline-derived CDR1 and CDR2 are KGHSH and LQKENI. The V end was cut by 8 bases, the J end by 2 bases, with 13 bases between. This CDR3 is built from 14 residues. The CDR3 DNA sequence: TGTGCCAGCCATACAGGGAAAGCTGGAAACACCATATATTTT. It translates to CASHTGKAGNTIYF.

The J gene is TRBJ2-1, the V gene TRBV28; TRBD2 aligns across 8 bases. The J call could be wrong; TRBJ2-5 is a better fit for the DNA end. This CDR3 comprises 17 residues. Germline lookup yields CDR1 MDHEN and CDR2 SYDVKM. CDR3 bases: TGTGCCAGCAGCTTAGAAATTCCGGGACTAGGGGGGGAGACCCAGTACTTC. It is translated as CASSLEIPGLGGETQYF.

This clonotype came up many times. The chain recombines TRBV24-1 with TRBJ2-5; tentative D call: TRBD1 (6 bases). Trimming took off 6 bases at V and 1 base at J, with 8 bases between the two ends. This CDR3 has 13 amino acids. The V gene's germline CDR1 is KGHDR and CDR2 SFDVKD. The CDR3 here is CATSRQAQETQYF. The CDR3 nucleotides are TGTGCCACCAGTAGACAGGCCCAAGAGACCCAGTACTTC.

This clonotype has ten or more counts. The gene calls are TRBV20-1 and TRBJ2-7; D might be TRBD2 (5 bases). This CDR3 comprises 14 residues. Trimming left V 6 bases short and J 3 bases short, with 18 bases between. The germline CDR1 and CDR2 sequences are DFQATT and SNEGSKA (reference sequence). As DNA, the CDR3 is TGCAGTGCCCCATTTCCGGGGTCCCGCTACGAGCAGTACTTC. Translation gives CSAPFPGSRYEQYF.

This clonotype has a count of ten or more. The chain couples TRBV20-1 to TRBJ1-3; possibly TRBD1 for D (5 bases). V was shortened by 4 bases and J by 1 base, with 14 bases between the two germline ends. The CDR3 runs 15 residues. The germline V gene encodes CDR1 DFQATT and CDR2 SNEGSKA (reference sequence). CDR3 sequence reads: CSAIDDSASGNTIYF. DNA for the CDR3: TGCAGTGCTATTGACGACAGTGCATCTGGAAACACCATATATTTT.

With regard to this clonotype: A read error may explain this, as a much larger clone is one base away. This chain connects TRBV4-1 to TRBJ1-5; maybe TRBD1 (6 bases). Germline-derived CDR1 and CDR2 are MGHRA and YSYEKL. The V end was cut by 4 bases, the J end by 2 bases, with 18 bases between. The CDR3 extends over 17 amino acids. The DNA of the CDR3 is TGCGCCAGCAGCCCTTACCGGACAGTGGGAGGCAATCAGCCCCAGCATTTT. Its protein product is CASSPYRTVGGNQPQHF.

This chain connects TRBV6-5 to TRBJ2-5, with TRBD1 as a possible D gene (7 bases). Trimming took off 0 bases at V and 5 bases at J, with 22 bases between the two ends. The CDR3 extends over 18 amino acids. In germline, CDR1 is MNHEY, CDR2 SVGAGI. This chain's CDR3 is CASSYSRGRAGGGETQYF. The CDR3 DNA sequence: TGTGCCAGCAGTTACTCGAGGGGTCGGGCAGGGGGAGGTGAGACCCAGTACTTC.

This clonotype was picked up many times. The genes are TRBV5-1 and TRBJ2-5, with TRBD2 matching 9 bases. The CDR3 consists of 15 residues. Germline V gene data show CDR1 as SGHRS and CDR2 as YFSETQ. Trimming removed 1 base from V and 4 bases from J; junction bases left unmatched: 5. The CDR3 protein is CASSLWRGGAETQYF. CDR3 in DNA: TGCGCCAGCAGCTTGTGGCGGGGGGGCGCAGAGACCCAGTACTTC. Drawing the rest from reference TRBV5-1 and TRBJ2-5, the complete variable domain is KAGVTQTPRYLIKTRGQQVTLSCSPISGHRSVSWYQQTPGQGLQFLFEYFSETQRNKGNFPGRFSGRQFSNSRSEMNVSTLELGDSALYLCASSLWRGGAETQYFGPGTRLLVL.

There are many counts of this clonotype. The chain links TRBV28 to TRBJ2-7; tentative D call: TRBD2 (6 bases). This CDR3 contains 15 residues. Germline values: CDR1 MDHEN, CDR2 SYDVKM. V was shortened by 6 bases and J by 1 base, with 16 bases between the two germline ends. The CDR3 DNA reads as TGTGCCAGCAGACCTCAGGGAGGCGGATCCTACGAGCAGTACTTC. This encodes CASRPQGGGSYEQYF.

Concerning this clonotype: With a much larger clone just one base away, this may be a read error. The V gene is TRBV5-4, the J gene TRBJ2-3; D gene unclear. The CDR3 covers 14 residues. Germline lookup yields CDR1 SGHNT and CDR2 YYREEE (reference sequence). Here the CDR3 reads CVSRPKISTDTQYF. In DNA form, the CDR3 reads TGTGTCAGCAGGCCCAAAATTAGCACAGATACGCAGTATTTT. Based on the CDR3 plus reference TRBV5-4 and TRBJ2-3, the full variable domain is ETGVTQSPTHLIKTRGQQVTLRCSSQSGHNTVSWYQQALGQGPQFIFQYYREEENGRGNFPPRFSGLQFPNYSSELNVNALELDDSALYLCVSRPKISTDTQYFGPGTRLTVL.

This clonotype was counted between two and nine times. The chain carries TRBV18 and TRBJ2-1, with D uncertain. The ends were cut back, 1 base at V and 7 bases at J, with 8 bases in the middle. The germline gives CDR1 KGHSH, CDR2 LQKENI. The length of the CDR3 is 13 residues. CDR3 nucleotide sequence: TGTGCCAGCTCACCACGATCTCCTAATGAGCAGTTCTTC. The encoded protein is CASSPRSPNEQFF.